The 24 T cell receptor beta chains below were found in one sample sequenced in a study of blood T cells in healthy people across ages. A second roughly 6 to 11 cycle PCR used barcoded and J-beta primers. TCRdb reprocessed the 5' RACE reads with MiXCR, giving one entry per CDR3 protein. The repertoire holds hundreds of thousands of distinct CDR3 sequences, around 54% seen once, with 30% to 45% in the top ten. The sample taken for sequencing was blood. The receptors derive from a man aged 55 to 70 in good health.

This rearrangement joins TRBV19 to TRBJ2-4; D perhaps matches TRBD2 (6 bases). The CDR3 has 14 amino acids. Germline assignment: CDR1 LNHDA and CDR2 SQIVND (reference sequence). The ends were cut back, 5 bases at V and 9 bases at J, with 17 bases in the middle. Written as DNA, the CDR3 is TGTGCCAGTAGTGTGACAGCCGCGGGGAGCATTCAGTACTTC. Translation: CASSVTAAGSIQYF.

The sample holds a few counts of this clonotype. This may come from a read error, since a much larger clone is one base off. The V gene is TRBV7-2, the J gene TRBJ2-5, with 8 bases fitting TRBD2. The J segment lost 11 bases and the V segment lost 8 bases, leaving 16 bases of the junction unmatched. This CDR3 comprises 14 residues. Germline V gene data show CDR1 as SGHTA and CDR2 as FQGNSA. DNA of the CDR3: TGTGCCAGCGGACGGGGGGGCGAACGATATGAGCAGTACTTC. Amino acid sequence: CASGRGGERYEQYF.

This clonotype was observed a handful of times. The J gene is TRBJ2-5, the V gene TRBV7-2; no reliable D call. The V gene lost 3 bases and the J gene lost 5 bases, with 13 bases spanning the gap. Germline V gene lookup returns CDR1 SGHTA and CDR2 FQGNSA. CDR3 length: 14 amino acids. CDR3 amino acids: CASSLSASRETQYF. As DNA, the CDR3 is TGTGCCAGCAGCTTGTCAGCGAGTCGGGAGACCCAGTACTTC. The full variable domain, in which reference TRBV7-2 and TRBJ2-5 provide the parts outside the CDR3, is GAGVSQSPSNKVTEKGKDVELRCDPISGHTALYWYRQSLGQGLEFLIYFQGNSAPDKSGLPSDRFSAERTGGSVSTLTIQRTQQEDSAVYLCASSLSASRETQYFGPGTRLLVL.

This chain joins TRBV12-3 or TRBV12-4 and TRBJ2-5; 8 nucleotides align to TRBD2. V gave up 11 bases and J gave up 5 bases; unmatched junction bases: 10. The CDR3 contains 13 residues. CDR3 residues: CASGTPGGETQYF. The CDR3 bases are TGTGCCTCGGGGACACCGGGGGGGGAGACCCAGTACTTC.

The chain combines TRBV20-1 with TRBJ2-1; 7 positions agree with TRBD2. The CDR3 runs 15 residues. Germline V gene data show CDR1 as DFQATT and CDR2 as SNEGSKA (reference sequence). V lost 8 bases, J lost 1 base, and 11 bases stayed unmatched. The DNA of the CDR3 is TGCAGTTCCTTCCCTGCGGGGGTGTCCTACAATGAGCAGTTCTTC. It encodes CSSFPAGVSYNEQFF.

The chain links TRBV24-1 to TRBJ1-6; D unclear. The CDR3 is made up of 13 amino acids. V lost 5 bases and J 7 bases, leaving 8 bases between the germline ends. Germline V CDR1 and CDR2: KGHDR, SFDVKD. Here the CDR3 DNA reads TGTGCCACCAGTGGGACGGCCAATTCACCCCTCCACTTT. Protein product: CATSGTANSPLHF.

This clonotype was seen more than once but under ten times. This chain joins TRBV4-2 and TRBJ1-1; 7 bases agree with TRBD1. This CDR3 spans 15 amino acids. Germline lookup yields CDR1 LGHNA and CDR2 YNFKEQ. The V gene end was trimmed by 4 bases and the J gene end by 0 bases; junction bases not matched to a gene: 5. CDR3 bases: TGTGCCAGCAGCCTAGGGACAGCAATGAACACTGAAGCTTTCTTT. It is translated as CASSLGTAMNTEAFF.

This clonotype appeared a single time. The chain links TRBV5-1 to TRBJ2-3; D gene uncertain. The CDR3 is 15 residues long. Germline assignment: CDR1 SGHRS and CDR2 YFSETQ. V shed 7 bases and J shed 0 bases, with 15 bases lying between them. The CDR3 protein is CASRLRPVSTDTQYF. DNA of the CDR3: TGCGCCAGCCGTTTACGACCGGTTAGCACAGATACGCAGTATTTT.

The chain links TRBV11-3 to TRBJ2-4; 8 bases align to TRBD1. The tail of the sequence fits TRBJ2-7 better, so the J call may be wrong. Germline-derived CDR1 and CDR2 are SGHNT and YENEEA. The CDR3 contains 13 residues. CDR3 in amino acids: CASSGDRGNEQYF. For the CDR3, the DNA is TGTGCCAGCAGCGGAGACAGGGGAAACGAGCAGTACTTC.

This chain connects TRBV20-1 to TRBJ2-5; 12 bases are a match to TRBD2. The better agreement between TRBJ2-7 and the DNA end casts doubt on the J call. The CDR3 contains 14 residues. The germline V gene has CDR1 DFQATT and CDR2 SNEGSKA (reference sequence). The CDR3 protein is CSATRTSGAYEQYF. CDR3 sequence (DNA): TGCAGTGCTACCCGGACTAGCGGGGCCTACGAGCAGTACTTC.

The CDR3: CASSPAGVGTQYF. The CDR3 nucleotides read TGTGCCAGCAGCCCCGCGGGGGTAGGGACCCAGTACTTC. This sequence joins TRBV12-3 or TRBV12-4 and TRBJ2-5, with 7 bases aligning to TRBD2. The length of the CDR3 is 13 residues. V shed 6 bases and J 7 bases; nucleotides not matched to a gene: 8.

This clonotype has a handful of counts. This chain connects TRBV20-1 to TRBJ2-5; 11 nucleotides align to TRBD2. V gave up 0 bases and J gave up 3 bases; unmatched junction bases: 12. CDR1 is DFQATT and CDR2 is SNEGSKA in the germline V gene (reference sequence). This CDR3 is built from 18 residues. The CDR3: CSARDPAAPLAGEETQYF. The CDR3 coding sequence is TGCAGTGCTAGAGATCCCGCCGCCCCACTAGCGGGGGAAGAGACCCAGTACTTC.

This clonotype was recorded a few times. The chain combines TRBV20-1 with TRBJ2-1; 12 positions agree with TRBD1. Germline trimming cut 0 bases from V and 8 bases from J; bases unmatched to any gene: 5. Germline V gives CDR1 DFQATT, CDR2 SNEGSKA (reference sequence). The CDR3 spans 15 residues. This CDR3 reads CSARDWDRGPHEQFF. The CDR3 nucleotides read TGCAGTGCTAGAGATTGGGACAGGGGGCCTCATGAGCAGTTCTTC.

This clonotype appeared a few times. The V and J genes are TRBV18 and TRBJ2-7; unclear D gene. This CDR3 comprises 15 residues. Trimming took off 6 bases at V and 0 bases at J, with 15 bases between the two ends. Germline-derived CDR1 and CDR2 are KGHSH and LQKENI. The CDR3 region is CASSLLGANSYEQYF. CDR3 sequence (DNA): TGTGCCAGCTCCCTACTGGGCGCGAACTCCTACGAGCAGTACTTC.

V usage is TRBV12-3 or TRBV12-4 and J usage is TRBJ1-2; possible D gene TRBD1, 5 bases. V gave up 7 bases and J gave up 2 bases, with 17 bases separating them. The CDR3 loop spans 15 amino acids. CDR3 amino acids: CASINHGGENYGYTF. In nucleotides, the CDR3 is TGTGCCAGCATCAACCATGGGGGGGAAAACTATGGCTACACCTTC.

V and J are TRBV5-1 and TRBJ2-5; TRBD2 agrees at 11 bases. The V gene end was trimmed by 3 bases and the J gene end by 4 bases; junction bases not matched to a gene: 5. Per the germline V gene, CDR1 is SGHRS and CDR2 is YFSETQ. The CDR3 totals 15 residues. The CDR3 DNA reads TGCGCCAGCAGCTGGGGACTAGCGGAGGGAGAGACCCAGTACTTC. Its protein product is CASSWGLAEGETQYF.

This clonotype occurred a few times. V is TRBV10-3 and J is TRBJ2-6; maybe TRBD2 (6 bases). Trimming shortened V by 8 bases and J by 1 base, and 15 bases separated the two germline ends. In germline, CDR1 is ENHRY, CDR2 SYGVKD. The CDR3 is 16 amino acids. As DNA, the CDR3 is TGTGCCATCTATCCGGGACTGGAATCTGGGGCCAACGTCCTGACTTTC. Its translation: CAIYPGLESGANVLTF.

The chain is built from TRBV29-1 and TRBJ2-3; no firm D call. Germline values: CDR1 SQVTM, CDR2 ANQGSEA. Trimming left V 3 bases short and J 2 bases short, with 6 bases between. The CDR3 is 12 amino acids. CDR3 loop: CSVEGPTDTQYF. The CDR3 nucleotides are TGCAGCGTTGAGGGCCCCACAGATACGCAGTATTTT.

In the case of this clonotype: The junction and the germline gene differ at one end; a read error may be behind it. The genes are TRBV6-1 and TRBJ2-6, with D hard to call. In germline, CDR1 is MNHNS, CDR2 SASEGT. The CDR3 has 16 residues. CDR3 in amino acids: CASSKALRSGANVLTF. The CDR3 region has the DNA TGTGCCAGCAGTAAAGCGCTTCGCTCTGGGGCCAACGTCCTGACTTTC.

The V call is TRBV27, the J call TRBJ2-5; possibly TRBD2 for D (7 bases). Trimming left V 5 bases short and J 5 bases short, with 18 bases between. Germline V gives CDR1 MNHEY, CDR2 SMNVEV (reference sequence). The CDR3 is 15 amino acids. CDR3 sequence reads: CASSPVGGLRETQYF. The DNA for the CDR3 is TGTGCCAGCAGTCCGGTCGGGGGGCTAAGGGAGACCCAGTACTTC.

The rearrangement uses TRBV20-1 and TRBJ1-1; D ambiguous. The CDR3 totals 12 residues. With 3 bases removed from V and 5 bases from J, the gap between germline ends came to 10 bases. Germline CDR1 reads DFQATT; CDR2 reads SNEGSKA (reference sequence). Written as DNA, the CDR3 is TGCAGTGCTAGGACGGGGTTAACTGAAGCTTTCTTT. Protein product: CSARTGLTEAFF.

The genes are TRBV29-1 and TRBJ1-2; D perhaps matches TRBD1 (6 bases). The CDR3 covers 14 residues. Germline CDR1 SQVTM, CDR2 ANQGSEA. V was clipped by 7 bases and J by 2 bases, with 17 bases between them. CDR3 coding DNA: TGCAGCGCCAAACCCCGGGACACCAACTATGGCTACACCTTC. Amino acids: CSAKPRDTNYGYTF.

Notes on this clonotype: Relative to the germline gene, one junction end is altered; a read error may explain this. The rearrangement links TRBV3-1 to TRBJ2-1; 14 bases fit TRBD2. This CDR3 region has 15 residues. The germline gives CDR1 LGHDT, CDR2 YNNKEL (reference sequence). The CDR3 nucleotides are TGTGCTAGCAGCCAAGGACTAGCGGGGGGTCATGAGCAGTTCTTC. Residues: CASSQGLAGGHEQFF.

In its sample, this clonotype was seen a few times. The chain carries TRBV7-8 and TRBJ2-5; 9 bases are shared with TRBD2. CDR1 and CDR2 from the germline V gene are SGHVS and FQNEAQ. CDR3 length: 17 amino acids. V was pared by 2 bases and J by 0 bases, with 7 bases of the junction left unmatched. CDR3 coding DNA: TGTGCCAGCAGCTTAAGGCGACTAGCGGACTACCAAGAGACCCAGTACTTC. It is translated as CASSLRRLADYQETQYF.